These 31 T cell receptor beta chains originate from one sample sequenced in a study of radiotherapy plus CTLA-4 blockade in lung cancer. This table comes from immunoSEQ multiplex PCR, and its TCRdb copy is limited to in-frame clones, with some not included. The sample contains fewer than 75,000 clones, roughly 87% of which appear only once. The sample was peripheral blood, taken from a patient treated with radiotherapy plus ipilimumab. These receptors all come from a human donor with non-small cell lung cancer that progressed on radiotherapy plus ipilimumab.

This clone came up a few times. V is TRBV28 and J is TRBJ2-7, with unresolved D. Germline CDR1 MDHEN, CDR2 SYDVKM. This CDR3 spans 12 amino acids. V was trimmed by 5 bases and J by 5 bases, leaving 10 bases between them. CDR3 in DNA: TGTGCCAGCAGTGTCCCCGGTAACGAGCAGTACGTC. Its protein is CASSVPGNEQYV.

The genes are TRBV9 and TRBJ1-3; 7 bases are shared with TRBD1. Trimming removed 4 bases from V and 3 bases from J; junction bases left unmatched: 7. The germline CDR1 and CDR2 sequences are SGDLS and YYNGEE. The CDR3 covers 15 residues. CDR3 protein: CASSTSGQVGNTIYF. Written as DNA, the CDR3 is TGTGCCAGCAGCACCAGCGGACAGGTTGGAAACACCATATATTTT.

The V call is TRBV7-3, the J call TRBJ2-3, with D unclear. In germline, CDR1 is SGHTA, CDR2 FQGTGA. Trimming stripped 2 bases from V and 2 bases from J, with 8 bases between. The CDR3 contains 14 residues. Here the CDR3 DNA reads TGTGCCAGCAGCTTATCAGCAGACACAGATACGCAGTATTTT. Residues: CASSLSADTDTQYF.

V usage is TRBV5-4 and J usage is TRBJ2-7; TRBD2 agrees at 11 bases. In germline, CDR1 is SGHNT, CDR2 YYREEE (reference sequence). There are 14 residues in the CDR3. Losses at the gene ends were 4 bases for V and 4 bases for J; bases not matched to a gene: 4. CDR3 protein: CASSPGTSGYEQYF. The CDR3 DNA reads TGTGCCAGCAGCCCCGGGACTAGCGGATACGAGCAGTACTTC.

This sequence joins TRBV6-1 and TRBJ1-3; D unresolved. The CDR3 has 15 residues. Germline V gene lookup returns CDR1 MNHNS and CDR2 SASEGT. Trimming removed 4 bases at V and 0 bases at J, with 10 bases between. CDR3 sequence (DNA): TGTGCCAGCAGTGCACGGACTCTCTCTGGAAACACCATATATTTT. Amino acids: CASSARTLSGNTIYF.

V and J are TRBV2 and TRBJ2-3, with D unresolved. The CDR3 has 15 amino acids. V shed 3 bases and J shed 0 bases, with 10 bases lying between them. CDR1 and CDR2 (germline): SNHLY, FYNNEI. The CDR3 reads CASSDGDSSTDTQYF. The CDR3 DNA reads as TGTGCCAGCAGTGATGGGGATTCTAGCACAGATACGCAGTATTTT.

The chain links TRBV2 to TRBJ1-4; a possible D gene is TRBD1 (5 bases). Trimming took 8 bases from V and 0 from J, leaving 19 bases between them. Germline loops: CDR1 SNHLY, CDR2 FYNNEI. CDR3 size: 17 residues. The CDR3 bases are TGTGCCAGCCGAGAGCAGGGAGGAAGCTCAACTAATGAAAAACTGTTTTTT. Protein: CASREQGGSSTNEKLFF.

This chain links TRBV9 with TRBJ1-1; D remains unclear. Germline CDR1 is SGDLS and CDR2 is YYNGEE. CDR3 length: 14 amino acids. Trimming took 0 bases from V and 4 from J, leaving 10 bases between them. CDR3 loop: CASSVGGLGTEAFF. DNA of the CDR3: TGTGCCAGCAGCGTAGGTGGTCTGGGCACTGAAGCTTTCTTT.

V gene TRBV11-2 combines with J gene TRBJ2-7; TRBD1 aligns across 9 bases. Germline V gene sequence: CDR1 SGHAT, CDR2 FQNNGV. V trimming: 9 bases; J trimming: 3 bases; junction bases outside the gene matches: 6. This CDR3 is 13 amino acids long. The CDR3 nucleotides are TGTGCCAGTCAGCGACAGGGGGACTACGAGCAGTACGTC. Translating gives CASQRQGDYEQYV.

The genes are TRBV19 and TRBJ2-3; no reliable D call. The CDR3 totals 15 residues. Trimming took 4 bases from V and 0 from J, leaving 11 bases between them. Looked up from germline, CDR1 is LNHDA and CDR2 is SQIVND (reference sequence). The CDR3 loop is CASSKDVTSTDTQYF. DNA for the CDR3: TGTGCCAGTAGTAAGGACGTTACTAGCACAGATACGCAGTATTTT.

Turning to this clone: The sample contains more than one DNA sequence encoding this CDR3. The CDR3: CASSFEGNYGYTF. CDR3 DNA: TGTGCCAGCAGTTTTGAGGGTAATTATGGCTACACCTTC. The chain couples TRBV27 to TRBJ1-2; D uncertain. The CDR3 length is 13 residues. The V end was cut by 3 bases, the J end by 5 bases, with 10 bases between. Germline CDR1 reads MNHEY; CDR2 reads SMNVEV (reference sequence).

The chain couples TRBV5-1 to TRBJ2-1, with D possibly being TRBD1 (6 bases). CDR1 is SGHRS and CDR2 is YFSETQ in the germline V gene. The CDR3 extends over 11 amino acids. The V gene lost 4 bases and the J gene lost 9 bases, with 8 bases spanning the gap. Here the CDR3 reads CASSLGGEQFF. The CDR3 nucleotides are TGCGCCAGCAGCCTAGGGGGTGAGCAGTTCTTC.

V gene TRBV11-2 combines with J gene TRBJ2-7; 7 bases fit TRBD2. After removal of 1 base from V and 7 bases from J, the junction contained 7 bases not matched to a gene. Germline V gives CDR1 SGHAT, CDR2 FQNNGV. The CDR3 contains 14 residues. This chain's CDR3 is CASSLVAGVGEQYV. CDR3 sequence (DNA): TGTGCCAGCAGCTTAGTTGCGGGAGTGGGGGAGCAGTACGTC.

The chain has TRBV28 and TRBJ1-2; no clear D gene. Germline V gene data show CDR1 as MDHEN and CDR2 as SYDVKM. This CDR3 comprises 14 residues. Deletions cut 1 base from V and 2 bases from J, with 8 bases between. This CDR3 is CASSLFQENYGYTF. The CDR3 DNA reads TGTGCCAGCAGTTTATTCCAGGAGAACTATGGCTACACCTTC.

The rearrangement links TRBV19 to TRBJ2-5; D is unclear. CDR1 and CDR2 from the germline V gene are LNHDA and SQIVND (reference sequence). Trimming took off 2 bases at V and 3 bases at J, with 7 bases between the two ends. This CDR3 comprises 13 residues. The chain's CDR3 is CASSIYWEETQYF. The CDR3 region has the DNA TGTGCCAGTAGTATATATTGGGAAGAGACCCAGTACTTC.

V and J are TRBV7-9 and TRBJ2-3, with D uncertain. Trimming shortened V by 6 bases and J by 6 bases, and 7 bases separated the two germline ends. The CDR3 is 11 residues long. Looked up from germline, CDR1 is SEHNR and CDR2 is FQNEAQ (reference sequence). CDR3 sequence (DNA): TGTGCCAGCAGTAATACGGATACGCAGTATTTT. Protein sequence: CASSNTDTQYF. Filled out from reference TRBV7-9 and TRBJ2-3, the complete variable domain reads DTGVSQNPRHKITKRGQNVTFRCDPISEHNRLYWYRQTLGQGPEFLTYFQNEAQLEKSRLLSDRFSAERPKGSFSTLEIQRTEQGDSAMYLCASSNTDTQYFGPGTRLTVL.

V usage is TRBV6-6 and J usage is TRBJ2-5, with D tentatively TRBD2 (6 bases). The J call is in doubt because the DNA end fits TRBJ2-7 better. Germline values: CDR1 MNHNY, CDR2 SVGAGI (reference sequence). The CDR3 spans 15 residues. Here the CDR3 DNA reads TGTGCCAGCAGGAACCCCGGGAGTATGTCCTACGAGCAGTACTTC. It translates to CASRNPGSMSYEQYF.

This chain connects TRBV5-6 to TRBJ1-6; D is unresolved. The germline V and J ends were trimmed by 3 bases and 1 base, with 8 bases remaining between them. CDR3 length: 15 amino acids. Germline V gene lookup returns CDR1 SGHDT and CDR2 YYEEEE. CDR3 residues: CASSYSGSYNSPLHF. The CDR3 bases are TGTGCCAGCAGCTACAGTGGGTCCTATAATTCACCCCTCCACTTT.

The chain is built from TRBV28 and TRBJ2-5; TRBD1 matches 8 bases. CDR1 is MDHEN, CDR2 SYDVKM, per germline. The CDR3 covers 15 residues. V gave up 5 bases and J gave up 5 bases; unmatched junction bases: 10. CDR3 bases: TGTGCCAGCAGTCGAGGACAGGGTGAGGTGGAGACCCAGTACTTC. Its translation: CASSRGQGEVETQYF.

The chain combines TRBV7-9 with TRBJ2-3; D gene ambiguous. V shed 5 bases and J shed 5 bases, with 8 bases lying between them. CDR1 SEHNR and CDR2 FQNEAQ come from the germline V gene (reference sequence). The CDR3 sequence is 12 residues long. The CDR3 sequence is CASSQDRDTQYF. CDR3 nucleotides: TGTGCCAGCAGCCAGGATCGAGATACGCAGTATTTT.

The V gene is TRBV5-6, the J gene TRBJ2-1, with TRBD2 matching over 11 bases. The germline gives CDR1 SGHDT, CDR2 YYEEEE. The CDR3 spans 15 residues. The V segment lost 1 base and the J segment 7 bases; nucleotides outside the gene matches: 4. The CDR3 region is CASSLPIAGGNEQFF. Written as DNA, the CDR3 is TGTGCCAGCAGCTTGCCGATAGCGGGGGGGAATGAGCAGTTCTTC.

The chain has TRBV5-3 and TRBJ2-2; perhaps TRBD1 as D (5 bases). TRBV5-3 is identified as an open reading frame with a role that is uncertain. This CDR3 has 17 residues. Trimming left V 0 bases short and J 4 bases short, with 16 bases between. CDR3 in DNA: TGTGCCAGAAGCTTGGCCCCGACAGTATTCGGCACCGGGGAGCTGTTTTTT. Protein product: CARSLAPTVFGTGELFF.

This chain uses TRBV4-2 with TRBJ2-2; no definite D call. Germline-derived CDR1 and CDR2 are LGHNA and YNFKEQ. V lost 4 bases, J lost 6 bases, and 9 bases lay in between. This CDR3 contains 13 residues. CDR3: CASSPRMAGELFF. As DNA, the CDR3 is TGTGCCAGCAGCCCCAGAATGGCCGGGGAGCTGTTTTTT.

This chain links TRBV2 with TRBJ1-5; D might be TRBD1 (5 bases). V was trimmed by 5 bases and J by 3 bases, leaving 8 bases between them. This CDR3 comprises 13 residues. Germline lookup yields CDR1 SNHLY and CDR2 FYNNEI. CDR3 protein: CASSSRDNQPQHF. The CDR3 DNA sequence: TGTGCCAGCAGTAGCAGGGACAATCAGCCCCAGCATTTT.

V gene TRBV18 combines with J gene TRBJ2-7; D call uncertain. In germline, CDR1 is KGHSH, CDR2 LQKENI. This CDR3 spans 15 amino acids. Trimming removed 3 bases at V and 4 bases at J, with 16 bases between. The chain's CDR3 is CASSPGLGENYEQYF. In DNA form, the CDR3 reads TGTGCCAGCTCACCGGGTTTGGGCGAAAATTACGAGCAGTACTTC.

The chain joins TRBV18 to TRBJ1-2; D remains ambiguous. Germline CDR1 reads KGHSH; CDR2 reads LQKENI. With 5 bases removed from V and 3 bases from J, the gap between germline ends came to 7 bases. The CDR3 sequence is 12 residues long. CDR3 loop: CASSARDYGYTF. Here the CDR3 DNA reads TGTGCCAGCTCAGCCAGAGACTATGGCTACACCTTC.

This clone was observed a few times. V usage is TRBV5-1 and J usage is TRBJ2-5; possible D gene TRBD1, 6 bases. In germline, CDR1 is SGHRS, CDR2 YFSETQ. The germline V and J ends were trimmed by 1 base and 4 bases, with 11 bases remaining between them. The CDR3 is 14 amino acids. CDR3 protein: CASSLSQGSETQYF. In DNA form, the CDR3 reads TGCGCCAGCAGCTTGAGTCAGGGGTCAGAGACCCAGTACTTC.

The V and J genes are TRBV9 and TRBJ1-2; perhaps TRBD1 as D (6 bases). Looked up from germline, CDR1 is SGDLS and CDR2 is YYNGEE. Deletions cut 2 bases from V and 7 bases from J, with 18 bases between. This CDR3 is 15 amino acids long. The CDR3 DNA reads as TGTGCCAGCAGCGTCACAGGGCAGGGCCAAAGTGGCTACACCTTC. This translates into CASSVTGQGQSGYTF.

The chain recombines TRBV6-6 with TRBJ2-1; the D is unclear. Germline V gene data show CDR1 as MNHNY and CDR2 as SVGAGI (reference sequence). This CDR3 has 16 amino acids. V was pared by 2 bases and J by 3 bases, with 14 bases between. This CDR3 is CASSYDSRQDYNEQFF. In DNA, the CDR3 is TGTGCCAGCAGTTACGATAGTCGCCAGGACTACAATGAGCAGTTCTTC.

This sequence joins TRBV11-2 and TRBJ2-5; TRBD1 aligns across 7 bases. The tail of the sequence fits TRBJ2-7 better, so the J call may be wrong. The germline CDR1 and CDR2 sequences are SGHAT and FQNNGV. This CDR3 has 15 residues. For the CDR3, the DNA is TGTGCCAGCAGCTTAGAGGGGACAGCAGTCTACGAGCAGTACTTC. Translation: CASSLEGTAVYEQYF.

The V gene is TRBV30, the J gene TRBJ2-7; 8 nucleotides line up with TRBD1. Per the germline V gene, CDR1 is GTSNPN and CDR2 is SVGIG (reference sequence). V was clipped by 1 base and J by 2 bases; unmatched bases: 4. This CDR3 spans 14 amino acids. CDR3 nucleotide sequence: TGTGCCTGGAGTGACAGGGGGATTACCTACGAGCAGTACTTC. It yields the protein CAWSDRGITYEQYF.